The 3 T cell receptor beta chains given below trace back to one sample, sequenced in a study of cytotoxic CD8 clonotypes in ibrutinib-treated CLL. Profiling relied on immunoSEQ multiplex PCR, and the TCRdb table lists in-frame clones only, not all of them. The sample includes approximately 200,000 clones, about 72% of them seen just once. The input for sequencing was PBMCs, taken after 24 months of ibrutinib treatment. The receptors stem from a human donor with chronic lymphocytic leukemia.

This clone has just one count. The chain employs TRBV27 and TRBJ2-3; TRBD1 matches at 10 bases. V dropped 4 bases and J dropped 5; count of bases not matched to a gene: 6. The CDR3 spans 15 residues. Germline CDR1 reads MNHEY; CDR2 reads SMNVEV (reference sequence). Here the CDR3 DNA reads TGTGCCAGCAGTTGGTCGGGACAGGGGAGAGATACGCAGTATTTT. This translates into CASSWSGQGRDTQYF.

Only a few counts were recorded for this clone. The V gene is TRBV6-6, the J gene TRBJ1-1, with D maybe TRBD1 (5 bases). Germline V gene lookup returns CDR1 MNHNY and CDR2 SVGAGI (reference sequence). The CDR3 spans 12 residues. Trimming took off 2 bases at V and 4 bases at J, with 5 bases between the two ends. This CDR3 reads CASSYGGTEAFF. CDR3 bases: TGTGCCAGCAGTTACGGGGGCACTGAAGCTTTCTTT.

V is TRBV10-2 and J is TRBJ2-7; 9 bases are a match to TRBD1. The CDR3 covers 14 residues. Germline CDR1 WSHSY, CDR2 SAAADI. The V segment lost 4 bases and the J segment 3 bases; nucleotides outside the gene matches: 4. The DNA of the CDR3 is TGCGCCAGCAGTGGACAGGGGGAAGGCTACGAGCAGTACTTC. It encodes CASSGQGEGYEQYF.